A single sample gave rise to the 19 T cell receptor beta chains below, sequenced in a study of shared clonotypes between healthy human individuals (dated by TCRdb to about 2020). Receptor amplification or capture employed the immunoSEQ multiplex PCR assay. The immuneACCESS repertoire file appears here via TCRdb, limited to in-frame rearrangements. These files lack a portion of the clones; in checked studies, under half of the deficit traces to unresolved V genes, and the cause of the others is not known. The sample table records roughly 2.5 million clones; about 92% of these occur just once. The top ten clones comprise over 0.12% of the sample. The sample taken for sequencing was naive CD4+ T cells sorted from blood. Taken with the paper, the label for cell subset or site translates to: CD45RA+ positively selected. The receptors were gathered from a man younger than 35 in good health.

This sequence joins TRBV7-2 and TRBJ1-4, with 7 bases matching TRBD1. The V gene's germline CDR1 is SGHTA and CDR2 FQGNSA. The CDR3 is 15 residues long. With 1 base clipped from V and 8 bases from J, the junction kept 7 bases outside the gene matches. DNA for the CDR3: TGTGCCAGCAGCTTAGGACAGGGTCTGAGCGAAAAACTGTTTTTT. As protein: CASSLGQGLSEKLFF.

This chain connects TRBV7-6 to TRBJ2-7, with 10 positions matching TRBD1. Trimming took 5 bases from V and 3 from J; bases not matched to a gene: 7. Germline V gene sequence: CDR1 SGHVS, CDR2 FNYEAQ. The length of the CDR3 is 15 residues. CDR3 in DNA: TGTGCCAGCAGCCCCCGGGGGGACAGGGGCTACGAGCAGTACTTC. It codes for CASSPRGDRGYEQYF.

V is TRBV5-3 and J is TRBJ2-1; D gene unclear. TRBV5-3 is an ORF for which the function is uncertain. The CDR3 extends over 13 amino acids. Trimming removed 0 bases at V and 6 bases at J, with 7 bases between. The DNA for the CDR3 is TGTGCCAGAAGCTTGGTGAGGTGCAATGAGCAGTTCTTC. Amino acids: CARSLVRCNEQFF.

This clone was counted a single time. The gene calls are TRBV9 and TRBJ2-3, with TRBD1 matching over 8 bases. This CDR3 is built from 17 residues. Germline-derived CDR1 and CDR2 are SGDLS and YYNGEE. V lost 1 base to trimming and J lost 2 bases; unmatched junction nucleotides: 9. CDR3 amino acids: CASSVSTGALNTDTQYF. The CDR3 DNA sequence: TGTGCCAGCAGCGTATCGACAGGGGCCCTAAACACAGATACGCAGTATTTT.

The chain recombines TRBV5-1 with TRBJ2-3; 9 bases are shared with TRBD2. CDR1 is SGHRS and CDR2 is YFSETQ in the germline V gene. This CDR3 is built from 16 residues. J gave up 2 bases and V 5 bases, and 9 bases lay outside the gene matches. The CDR3 region is CASRERLAVDTDTQYF. The DNA for the CDR3 is TGCGCCAGCAGGGAAAGACTAGCGGTTGACACAGATACGCAGTATTTT.

This rearrangement joins TRBV7-8 to TRBJ1-4; no definite D call. The germline V gene encodes CDR1 SGHVS and CDR2 FQNEAQ. With 1 base removed from V and 4 bases from J, the gap between germline ends came to 10 bases. CDR3 size: 15 residues. The CDR3 reads CASSLEGFDNEKLFF. The CDR3 region has the DNA TGTGCCAGCAGCTTAGAGGGTTTCGATAATGAAAAACTGTTTTTT.

The chain couples TRBV5-6 to TRBJ1-2; D possibly corresponds to TRBD1 (5 bases). Germline CDR1 reads SGHDT; CDR2 reads YYEEEE. The CDR3 length is 16 residues. V lost 0 bases and J 2 bases, leaving 14 bases between the germline ends. The CDR3 bases are TGTGCCAGCAGCTTGGTTGCAGGGTCGCCCAACTATGGCTACACCTTC. Protein product: CASSLVAGSPNYGYTF.

Comment on this clone: The same CDR3 also results from other DNA sequences found in this sample. The J gene is TRBJ2-3, the V gene TRBV9; D is uncertain. V gave up 2 bases and J gave up 0 bases, with 7 bases separating them. Germline CDR1 is SGDLS and CDR2 is YYNGEE. The CDR3 totals 14 residues. This chain's CDR3 is CASSVSTSTDTQYF. The CDR3 coding sequence is TGTGCCAGCAGCGTTAGTACTAGCACAGATACGCAGTATTTT.

On this clone itself: Additional DNA sequences in this sample encode the identical CDR3. The chain couples TRBV5-1 to TRBJ1-5; D uncertain. Trimming removed 0 bases from V and 4 bases from J, with 11 bases in between. Germline CDR1 is SGHRS and CDR2 is YFSETQ. The CDR3 is made up of 15 amino acids. The CDR3 loop is CASSLEGTENQPQHF. The DNA of the CDR3 is TGCGCCAGCAGCTTGGAGGGAACGGAGAATCAGCCCCAGCATTTT.

The gene calls are TRBV4-1 and TRBJ1-5, with a weak D call TRBD1 (5 bases). Germline values: CDR1 MGHRA, CDR2 YSYEKL. CDR3 length equals 15 residues. V was trimmed by 0 bases and J by 5 bases, leaving 11 bases between them. The DNA of the CDR3 is TGCGCCAGCAGCCAAGATGAGGACAACTATCAGCCCCAGCATTTT. It yields the protein CASSQDEDNYQPQHF.

V is TRBV6-1 and J is TRBJ1-5, with TRBD1 matching over 8 bases. After removal of 4 bases from V and 2 bases from J, the junction contained 10 bases not matched to a gene. The V gene's germline CDR1 is MNHNS and CDR2 SASEGT. CDR3 length: 17 residues. CDR3 sequence reads: CASSAKSGGWGNQPQHF. CDR3 coding DNA: TGTGCCAGCAGTGCAAAATCAGGGGGCTGGGGCAATCAGCCCCAGCATTTT.

This chain joins TRBV7-3 and TRBJ1-1; a possible D gene is TRBD1 (6 bases). CDR3 size: 14 residues. Germline CDR1 is SGHTA and CDR2 is FQGTGA. V lost 0 bases and J 4 bases, leaving 9 bases between the germline ends. Here the CDR3 reads CASSLTGGVTEAFF. DNA of the CDR3: TGTGCCAGCAGCTTAACAGGGGGTGTCACTGAAGCTTTCTTT.

V gene TRBV7-9 combines with J gene TRBJ2-7; the match to TRBD1 covers 8 bases. V lost 1 base, J lost 5 bases, and 7 bases stayed unmatched. CDR3 length: 15 amino acids. Germline V gene data show CDR1 as SEHNR and CDR2 as FQNEAQ (reference sequence). The DNA for the CDR3 is TGTGCCAGCAGCTTAGTGGCAGGGGGCAAGAACGAGCAGTACTTC. Amino acids: CASSLVAGGKNEQYF.

The gene calls are TRBV5-4 and TRBJ1-3, with D unresolved. V lost 3 bases and J 6 bases, leaving 4 bases between the germline ends. The germline gives CDR1 SGHNT, CDR2 YYREEE (reference sequence). The CDR3 runs 11 residues. The CDR3 DNA sequence: TGTGCCAGCAGCTGGGAAAACACCATATATTTT. It codes for CASSWENTIYF.

This rearrangement joins TRBV18 to TRBJ1-3, with D maybe TRBD1 (5 bases). The V and J ends lost 6 bases and 10 bases respectively, with 19 bases between them. The CDR3 contains 14 residues. The germline gives CDR1 KGHSH, CDR2 LQKENI. This chain's CDR3 is CASSPGLEGITIYF. Here the CDR3 DNA reads TGTGCCAGCTCCCCCGGACTGGAGGGGATAACCATATATTTT.

The V call is TRBV7-9, the J call TRBJ2-7; D not resolved. This CDR3 contains 12 residues. Germline assignment: CDR1 SEHNR and CDR2 FQNEAQ (reference sequence). Trimming took off 7 bases at V and 3 bases at J, with 10 bases between the two ends. CDR3 residues: CASTMGNYEQYF. The CDR3 DNA is TGTGCCAGCACAATGGGGAACTACGAGCAGTACTTC.

The chain links TRBV5-4 to TRBJ2-1, with TRBD1 matching 9 bases. The V gene's germline CDR1 is SGHNT and CDR2 YYREEE (reference sequence). This CDR3 is 16 amino acids long. The ends lost 6 bases at V and 6 bases at J; junction bases unmatched: 13. The CDR3: CASTPTGTGKGNEQFF. The DNA for the CDR3 is TGTGCCAGCACTCCAACCGGGACAGGGAAAGGCAATGAGCAGTTCTTC.

As for this clone: The sample has other DNA sequences that encode this CDR3 too. The chain recombines TRBV5-1 with TRBJ2-3; 9 nucleotides agree with TRBD1. This CDR3 is built from 14 residues. Germline trimming cut 3 bases from V and 4 bases from J; bases unmatched to any gene: 3. Germline CDR1 and CDR2: SGHRS and YFSETQ. The CDR3 sequence is CASSSDRGADTQYF. DNA for the CDR3: TGCGCCAGCAGCTCGGACAGGGGCGCAGATACGCAGTATTTT.

This clone was found a few times. The rearrangement uses TRBV10-3 and TRBJ1-1; the match to TRBD1 covers 9 bases. Germline values: CDR1 ENHRY, CDR2 SYGVKD. The CDR3 spans 12 residues. V was clipped by 4 bases and J by 10 bases; unmatched bases: 4. CDR3 in DNA: TGTGCCATCAGTGGACAGGGGGTAGTAGCTTTCTTT. Translation: CAISGQGVVAFF.